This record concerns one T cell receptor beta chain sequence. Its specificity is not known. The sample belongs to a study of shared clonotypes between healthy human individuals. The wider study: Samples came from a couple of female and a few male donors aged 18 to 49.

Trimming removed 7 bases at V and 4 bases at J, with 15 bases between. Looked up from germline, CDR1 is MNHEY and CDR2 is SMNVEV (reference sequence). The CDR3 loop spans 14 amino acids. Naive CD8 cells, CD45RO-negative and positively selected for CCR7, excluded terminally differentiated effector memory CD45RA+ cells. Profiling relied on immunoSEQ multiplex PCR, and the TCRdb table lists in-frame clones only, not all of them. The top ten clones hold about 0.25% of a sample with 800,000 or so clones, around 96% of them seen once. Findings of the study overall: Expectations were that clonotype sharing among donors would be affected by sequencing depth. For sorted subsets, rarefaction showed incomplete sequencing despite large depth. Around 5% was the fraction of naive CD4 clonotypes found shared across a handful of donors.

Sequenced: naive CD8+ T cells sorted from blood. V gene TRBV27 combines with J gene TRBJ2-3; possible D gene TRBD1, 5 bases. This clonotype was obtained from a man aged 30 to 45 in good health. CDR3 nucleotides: TGTGCCAGCACCCAGGGTGGGGTTGCAGATACGCAGTATTTT. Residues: CASTQGGVADTQYF.